A single sample is the source of the 21 T cell receptor beta chains below, sequenced in a study of cytomegalovirus exposure and HLA in healthy donors. The PCR used 60 Vbeta and 13 Jbeta primers. Here immunoSEQ multiplex PCR was the method, and the copy in TCRdb shows in-frame clones only, minus some. The data contain about 170,000 clones, about 59% of them singletons. The sequencing input was PBMCs. All receptors come from a man between 35 and 55 years old in good health and CMV-seronegative.

V usage is TRBV4-2 and J usage is TRBJ2-1; 7 positions match TRBD2. V dropped 4 bases and J dropped 8; count of bases not matched to a gene: 20. CDR3 length: 18 residues. CDR1 is LGHNA, CDR2 YNFKEQ, per germline. The chain's CDR3 is CASSPLDLAESGGYEQFF. Here the CDR3 DNA reads TGTGCCAGCAGCCCCCTCGACCTAGCGGAGTCGGGGGGATATGAGCAGTTCTTC.

The V and J genes are TRBV5-6 and TRBJ2-5; no clear D gene. V shed 2 bases and J shed 3 bases, with 14 bases lying between them. Germline loops: CDR1 SGHDT, CDR2 YYEEEE. The CDR3 totals 15 residues. CDR3 nucleotides: TGTGCCAGCAGCTTCGGTTTAAACCTAAAAGAGACCCAGTACTTC. Its translation: CASSFGLNLKETQYF.

This clone was recorded only once. V is TRBV15 and J is TRBJ1-5; possible D gene TRBD1, 5 bases. The CDR3 is 17 residues long. V lost 5 bases, J lost 0 bases, and 17 bases lay in between. Germline V CDR1 and CDR2: LNHNV, YYDKDF (reference sequence). As DNA, the CDR3 is TGTGCCACCAGCCGCCCTAGACAGCAAAATAGCAATCAGCCCCAGCATTTT. Translating it yields CATSRPRQQNSNQPQHF.

The J gene is TRBJ1-1, the V gene TRBV27; possible D gene TRBD1, 6 bases. CDR1 and CDR2 (germline): MNHEY, SMNVEV (reference sequence). This CDR3 region has 11 residues. Trimming left V 3 bases short and J 11 bases short, with 10 bases between. This chain's CDR3 is CASSFGGPAFF. The CDR3, as DNA: TGTGCCAGCAGTTTTGGGGGCCCGGCTTTCTTT.

This clone occurred a few times. The chain is built from TRBV6-6 and TRBJ2-2, with 11 bases matching TRBD2. J lost 0 bases, V lost 8 bases, and 2 bases had no gene match. The CDR3 spans 15 residues. CDR1 and CDR2 (germline): MNHNY, SVGAGI (reference sequence). CDR3 nucleotides: TGTGCCAGCTCGGGACTAGCGGCGAACACCGGGGAGCTGTTTTTT. The encoded protein is CASSGLAANTGELFF.

The V gene is TRBV30, the J gene TRBJ2-3; 16 nucleotides match TRBD2. V shed 4 bases, J shed 5 bases, and the junction held 6 bases outside the gene matches. The CDR3 is 16 residues long. Germline assignment: CDR1 GTSNPN and CDR2 SVGIG (reference sequence). CDR3 residues: CAWTLGTSGRGDTQYF. Here the CDR3 DNA reads TGTGCCTGGACCCTAGGGACTAGCGGGAGGGGAGATACGCAGTATTTT.

A few counts support this clone. V gene TRBV11-1 combines with J gene TRBJ2-1; 7 bases fit TRBD1. V gave up 7 bases and J gave up 9 bases; unmatched junction bases: 6. The length of the CDR3 is 12 residues. The germline gives CDR1 SGHAT, CDR2 FQDESV (reference sequence). The DNA for the CDR3 is TGTGCCAGCACACAGGACAGGTTTGAGCAGTTCTTC. This gives the protein CASTQDRFEQFF.

This clone was detected only a few times. CDR3 amino acids: CASRRPLAGGSYEQYF. The CDR3 DNA reads as TGTGCCAGCAGGCGCCCACTAGCGGGGGGCTCCTACGAGCAGTACTTC. The chain has TRBV6-6 and TRBJ2-5; 12 bases match TRBD2. The DNA end lines up better with TRBJ2-7; the J call may be wrong. Germline-derived CDR1 and CDR2 are MNHNY and SVGAGI (reference sequence). This CDR3 spans 16 amino acids.

The chain combines TRBV7-2 with TRBJ1-5; TRBD1 might be the D (6 bases). The CDR3 contains 16 residues. Trimming stripped 2 bases from V and 1 base from J, with 12 bases between. From germline, CDR1 is SGHTA and CDR2 FQGNSA. In DNA form, the CDR3 reads TGTGCCAGCAGCTTACACAGGGAAATGAGCAATCAGCCCCAGCATTTT. As protein: CASSLHREMSNQPQHF.

V gene TRBV27 combines with J gene TRBJ2-7; a possible D gene is TRBD1 (6 bases). Germline CDR1 MNHEY, CDR2 SMNVEV (reference sequence). The V and J ends lost 6 bases and 4 bases respectively, with 22 bases between them. This CDR3 is 16 amino acids long. The CDR3 reads CASSPQVGGGGYEQYF. The CDR3 DNA reads as TGTGCCAGCAGCCCCCAGGTAGGGGGTGGTGGGTACGAGCAGTACTTC.

The chain has TRBV5-1 and TRBJ1-3; TRBD1 aligns across 11 bases. Trimming took 4 bases from V and 4 from J; bases not matched to a gene: 1. The CDR3 spans 14 residues. CDR1 is SGHRS, CDR2 YFSETQ, per germline. The CDR3 DNA reads TGCGCCAGCAGCCGGACAGGGGGCGGAAACACCATATATTTT. Its translation: CASSRTGGGNTIYF.

This clone turned up a few times. The rearrangement joins TRBV6-4 to TRBJ1-6; TRBD1 matches 9 bases. The CDR3 has 14 amino acids. The J segment lost 10 bases and the V segment lost 5 bases, leaving 6 bases of the junction unmatched. Germline loops: CDR1 MRHNA, CDR2 SNTAGT. CDR3 loop: CASSSDRGESPLHF. The CDR3 nucleotides read TGTGCCAGCAGTAGCGACAGGGGGGAATCACCCCTCCACTTT.

The V and J genes are TRBV19 and TRBJ2-7; D possibly corresponds to TRBD1 (8 bases). V was cut by 6 bases and J by 0 bases, with 15 bases left in between. Germline CDR1 LNHDA, CDR2 SQIVND (reference sequence). The CDR3 runs 15 residues. The CDR3 DNA reads as TGTGCCAGTAGGAAAGCGGGACAGGACTCCTACGAGCAGTACTTC. This gives the protein CASRKAGQDSYEQYF. Full variable domain (remainder filled in from reference TRBV19 and TRBJ2-7): DGGITQSPKYLFRKEGQNVTLSCEQNLNHDAMYWYRQDPGQGLRLIYYSQIVNDFQKGDIAEGYSVSREKKESFPLTVTSAQKNPTAFYLCASRKAGQDSYEQYFGPGTRLTVT.

With respect to this clone: The junction departs from germline at one end; a sequencing error may be responsible. The CDR3 protein is CASSQSFQRGPQEAQYF. The CDR3, as DNA: TGCGCCAGCAGTCAATCGTTCCAGCGGGGGCCCCAAGAGGCCCAGTACTTC. The V call is TRBV23-1, the J call TRBJ2-5; TRBD2 aligns across 8 bases. TRBV23-1 is an ORF, with its function uncertain. This CDR3 is built from 17 residues.

V usage is TRBV19 and J usage is TRBJ1-3; tentative D call: TRBD1 (5 bases). Germline CDR1 and CDR2: LNHDA and SQIVND (reference sequence). This CDR3 contains 14 residues. Deletions cut 5 bases from V and 2 bases from J, with 10 bases between. DNA for the CDR3: TGTGCCAGTAGTCTCAGGACAACTGGAAACACCATATATTTT. Translation: CASSLRTTGNTIYF.

This chain connects TRBV5-1 to TRBJ1-2; perhaps TRBD1 as D (5 bases). V was pared by 1 base and J by 8 bases, with 12 bases between. Germline CDR1 reads SGHRS; CDR2 reads YFSETQ. This CDR3 region has 13 residues. The DNA for the CDR3 is TGCGCCAGCAGCTTGAGTACAGGCCCCGGCTACACCTTC. Translating gives CASSLSTGPGYTF.

The rearrangement links TRBV7-9 to TRBJ2-1; 14 nucleotides line up with TRBD2. CDR1 SEHNR and CDR2 FQNEAQ come from the germline V gene (reference sequence). The CDR3 covers 16 residues. V lost 5 bases and J lost 5; bases outside the gene matches: 5. CDR3 protein: CASSLGLAGEDNEQFF. The CDR3 DNA is TGTGCCAGCAGCCTGGGACTAGCGGGGGAAGACAATGAGCAGTTCTTC. The full variable domain, rest sourced from reference TRBV7-9 and TRBJ2-1, is DTGVSQNPRHKITKRGQNVTFRCDPISEHNRLYWYRQTLGQGPEFLTYFQNEAQLEKSRLLSDRFSAERPKGSFSTLEIQRTEQGDSAMYLCASSLGLAGEDNEQFFGPGTRLTVL.

The genes are TRBV19 and TRBJ2-2; TRBD2 matches at 7 bases. V gave up 3 bases and J gave up 6 bases; unmatched junction bases: 4. Looked up from germline, CDR1 is LNHDA and CDR2 is SQIVND (reference sequence). This CDR3 is built from 14 residues. The CDR3 loop reads CASSIGGFAGELFF. The CDR3, as DNA: TGTGCCAGTAGTATCGGGGGGTTCGCCGGGGAGCTGTTTTTT.

The DNA for the CDR3 is TGTGCCAGCAGTGAAGGTGAGGAGGGGCGCCAGCATTTT. Translating it yields CASSEGEEGRQHF. The V and J genes are TRBV6-1 and TRBJ1-5; tentative D call: TRBD1 (5 bases). V was clipped by 1 base and J by 12 bases, with 13 bases between them. CDR1 and CDR2 from the germline V gene are MNHNS and SASEGT. The CDR3 contains 13 residues.

The V and J genes are TRBV6-5 and TRBJ1-4; TRBD1 matches 7 bases. The CDR3 totals 14 residues. Germline loops: CDR1 MNHEY, CDR2 SVGAGI. V gave up 6 bases and J gave up 8 bases; unmatched junction bases: 9. The CDR3 coding sequence is TGTGCCAGCAGGGGGACAGCCCGAGGGGAAAAACTGTTTTTT. It specifies CASRGTARGEKLFF.

The chain is built from TRBV29-1 and TRBJ1-1; D is unresolved. The germline CDR1 and CDR2 sequences are SQVTM and ANQGSEA. This CDR3 has 14 residues. V shed 2 bases and J shed 5 bases, with 15 bases lying between them. The CDR3 loop reads CSVETAGWRTEAFF. In nucleotides, the CDR3 is TGCAGCGTTGAAACAGCAGGCTGGAGGACTGAAGCTTTCTTT.